The clone carrying this T cell receptor (beta chain) occurred a few times. Its cognate antigen is unknown. Time point defined: healthy volunteer bleed at 6 weeks. The authors' total RNA extraction used unfractionated whole blood. Individual cDNA molecules each carried unique molecular identifiers attached by the library. TCRdb re-analysed the RACE reads in MiXCR, keeping a single row per CDR3 protein. This sample carries around 80,000 distinct CDR3 sequences, over 6.5% of them seen once, and the ten largest clones take over 1.5%. The sample originates from a study of human T cells and chemical hapten exposure. Overall study context: Variability of per-sample TCR yields stemmed mainly from small differences in pooled library volume.

Points from the study as a whole: No shift was seen in TCRs above 1 in 1000 frequency with DPC sensitization.

Looked up from germline, CDR1 is SQVTM and CDR2 is ANQGSEA. Trimming left V 3 bases short and J 0 bases short, with 24 bases between. The CDR3 length is 19 residues. The chain has TRBV29-1 and TRBJ1-5; no firm D call. The specimen sequenced was whole blood. This receptor was taken from a male donor in good health. Some clones in this sample may be carry-over from other donors' samples. CDR3 amino acids: CSVEAAQERVADSNQPQHF. The DNA of the CDR3 is TGCAGCGTTGAGGCGGCCCAGGAAAGGGTGGCGGATAGCAATCAGCCCCAGCATTTT.